This T cell receptor beta chain was identified in a study of T cell repertoires in cytomegalovirus infection. General observations from the study: Dominating the ex vivo response were HLA-C-restricted CMV-specific TCR beta clonotypes. Using cumulative public TCR beta family frequency, the authors identified those who carried CMV together with the relevant HLA.

Points on this clonotype: Its antigen is unidentified.

This CDR3 is built from 13 residues. Germline V lookup: CDR1 MNHEY, CDR2 SVGEGT. V shed 4 bases and J shed 6 bases, with 9 bases lying between them. Each CDR3 protein is one row after TCRdb ran MiXCR on the reads. Found here are 43,000 or so distinct CDR3 sequences, approximately 19% of them singletons; the top ten hold about 55%. The chain employs TRBV6-2 or TRBV6-3 and TRBJ2-2; D assignment may be TRBD1 or TRBD2 (5 bases each). The input for sequencing was CD8+ T cells from cultured PBMCs, taken from culture after CMV antigen stimulation. The sequence came from a human donor in good health (CMV status not recorded). Some clones in this sample may be carry-over from other donors' samples. CDR3 DNA sequence: TGTGCCAGCAGTTCCTGGGACGCCGGGGAGCTGTTTTTT. Its protein is CASSSWDAGELFF.